This section outlines one T cell receptor (beta chain) sequence together with its context. This entry belongs to a study of blood T cell repertoires in COVID-19. At the level of the study: Specimens from acute and convalescent COVID-19 originated in the United States, Italy and Spain. PBMCs, B-cell-depleted T cells, or T cells were the source of the cDNA or gDNA that made up the material.

CDR3 length: 14 residues. V lost 0 bases, J lost 4 bases, and 8 bases lay in between. Per germline, CDR1 SGHKS and CDR2 YYEKEE (reference sequence). Authors' analysis steps: The assay estimated nucleated cells by amplifying reference gene primers. Clones were read by immunoSEQ multiplex PCR, and TCRdb kept only the in-frame ones, dropping some. That table is the source of V, J and clone size, and D and trimming were worked out from the DNA. The sample yields approximately 150,000 clones, 85% to 90% seen once. This TCR derives from a woman between 50 and 59 years old with active or convalescent COVID-19. Sequences were obtained from peripheral blood. The chain links TRBV5-5 to TRBJ1-3, with a tentative D call TRBD1 (5 bases). DNA for the CDR3: TGTGCCAGCAGCTTGGCAGGGTGGGGAAACACCATATATTTT. Protein product: CASSLAGWGNTIYF.